This record concerns one T cell receptor (beta chain) sequence. Its antigen remains unidentified. The record originates from a study of response to subunit inactivated influenza vaccine. This CDR3 has 14 residues. With 6 bases removed from V and 9 bases from J, the gap between germline ends came to 15 bases. Findings of the study overall: Authors suggested few new T cells are recruited by each seasonal influenza vaccination.

TCRdb analysed the RT-PCR reads with MiXCR anew, one entry per CDR3 protein. The sample includes over 800,000 distinct CDR3 sequences, around 20% of them seen just once. The chain combines TRBV12-3 or TRBV12-4 with TRBJ1-6; D gene ambiguous. The clonotype was recovered from a man between 50 and 59 years old who received an inactivated influenza vaccine. The material sequenced was PBMCs from blood, taken about 5 days after vaccination. DNA of the CDR3: TGTGCCAGCAGCTCGATTCGGGGTGGTTCACCCCTCCACTTT. This translates into CASSSIRGGSPLHF.